The present TCR beta chain was sequenced within a study of cytomegalovirus exposure and HLA in healthy donors. The PCR used 60 Vbeta and 13 Jbeta primers. Only in-frame clones appear in the TCRdb table, and some are missing; sequencing was by immunoSEQ multiplex PCR. The sample carries about 160,000 clones, over 70% recorded once. Sequencing used PBMCs. The TCR comes from a middle-aged man in good health and CMV-seropositive.

The DNA for the CDR3 is TGCGCCAGCAGCTTGGGTCTAGCGGGGGGGGCCGAAGAGACCCAGTACTTC. Translating it yields CASSLGLAGGAEETQYF. The V and J genes are TRBV5-1 and TRBJ2-5; 12 positions match TRBD2. Germline values: CDR1 SGHRS, CDR2 YFSETQ. Losses at the gene ends were 0 bases for V and 3 bases for J; bases not matched to a gene: 6. This CDR3 comprises 17 residues.